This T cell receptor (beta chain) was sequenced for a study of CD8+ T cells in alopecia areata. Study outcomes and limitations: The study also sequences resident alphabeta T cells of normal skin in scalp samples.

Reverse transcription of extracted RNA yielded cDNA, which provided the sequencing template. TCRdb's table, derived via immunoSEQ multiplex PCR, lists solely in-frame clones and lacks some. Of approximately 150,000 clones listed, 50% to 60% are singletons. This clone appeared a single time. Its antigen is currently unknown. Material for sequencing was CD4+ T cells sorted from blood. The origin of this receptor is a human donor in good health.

CDR3 in DNA: TGTGCCAGCAGCTTGGCGCAGAGAGGAGAGACCCAGTACTTC. It translates to CASSLAQRGETQYF. The chain combines TRBV5-6 with TRBJ2-5, with D uncertain. The germline V gene has CDR1 SGHDT and CDR2 YYEEEE. V shed 0 bases and J shed 4 bases, with 10 bases lying between them. This CDR3 spans 14 amino acids.